This entry features one T cell receptor beta chain sequence. Its antigen is undetermined. The ends lost 4 bases at V and 6 bases at J; junction bases unmatched: 15. Germline CDR1 and CDR2: PRHDT and FYEKMQ (reference sequence). CDR3 length: 19 residues. This sample is drawn from a study of cytomegalovirus exposure and HLA in healthy donors. The PCR made use of 60 Vbeta and 13 Jbeta primers. This table comes from immunoSEQ multiplex PCR, and its TCRdb copy is limited to in-frame clones, with some not included. The table lists some 170,000 clones, roughly 8.7% of them singletons, with roughly 1.4% in the top ten. General study results and limits: It was reportedly the case that the classifier diagnosed cytomegalovirus status with high specificity and sensitivity. Links to common viral pathogens appeared, in a later analysis, for several of the most significant clusters. Later analysis demonstrated an association between a missense DCLRE1C variant and TCR beta V- and J-gene trimming.

V gene TRBV13 combines with J gene TRBJ2-3; TRBD2 aligns across 14 bases. This clonotype originated in a woman in her 30s in good health and CMV-seropositive. The material sequenced was PBMCs. DNA for the CDR3: TGTGCCAGCAGCTCCCCAGGGGGACTAGCGGGAGCCGCCGGGGATACGCAGTATTTT. Amino acid sequence: CASSSPGGLAGAAGDTQYF.